A selection of T cell receptor beta chains follows, all from one sample in a study of blood T cell repertoires in COVID-19. Profiling relied on immunoSEQ multiplex PCR, and the TCRdb table lists in-frame clones only, not all of them. Of some 140,000 clones in the sample, less than 90% were seen once. Sequencing was done on a sample of PBMCs or T cells enriched from blood (not recorded which). Every receptor here comes from a man aged 40-49 years with acute COVID-19. CDR3s include the opening cysteine and the closing phenylalanine or tryptophan. The D gene is left open where the match is weak. Clone sizes are given selectively: once, few, many, or a class where the clone is expanded.

>-|13|TRBJ1-5|TRBV6-1|few
CASSEQSNQPQHF
TGTGCCAGCAGTGAACAGAGCAATCAGCCCCAGCATTTT
>-|12|TRBJ1-6|TRBV30|-
CAWSAPLAPLHF
TGTGCCTGGAGTGCCCCACTGGCACCCCTCCACTTT
>TRBD2|15|TRBJ2-7|TRBV9|-
CASSMGTSGGYEQYF
TGTGCCAGCAGCATGGGGACTAGCGGGGGCTACGAGCAGTACTTC
>TRBD1|15|TRBJ2-6|TRBV24-1|once
CAIGQAASGANVLTF
TGTGCCATTGGACAGGCAGCCTCTGGGGCCAACGTCCTGACTTTC
>-|10|TRBJ2-5|TRBV24-1|-
CATTQETQYF
TGTGCCACCACACAAGAGACCCAGTACTTC
>TRBD2|16|TRBJ2-1|TRBV7-2|-
CASSNGLAGVYGEQFF
TGTGCCAGCAGCAACGGACTAGCGGGGGTTTACGGTGAGCAGTTCTTC
>TRBD1|14|TRBJ1-1|TRBV6-5|few
CASSSGQGSSEAFF
TGTGCCAGCAGTTCTGGACAGGGTAGTTCTGAAGCTTTCTTT
>TRBD2|16|TRBJ2-3|TRBV7-6|-
CASSFSRLAGPDTQYF
TGTGCCAGCAGCTTTTCGAGACTAGCGGGGCCGGATACGCAGTATTTT
>-|15|TRBJ1-1|TRBV19|-
CASEDRLVMNTEAFF
TGTGCCAGTGAGGACAGATTAGTCATGAACACTGAAGCTTTCTTT
>TRBD2|15|TRBJ2-1|TRBV28|-
CASSLEGLAAFEQFF
TGTGCCAGCAGTTTGGAGGGACTAGCGGCTTTTGAGCAGTTCTTC
>-|14|TRBJ1-4|TRBV11-2|-
CASSLDLGVEKLFF
TGTGCCAGCAGCTTAGATCTCGGGGTGGAAAAACTGTTTTTT
>-|15|TRBJ1-5|TRBV2|-
CASSVSRGSNQPQHF
TGTGCCAGCAGTGTGAGCAGGGGAAGCAATCAGCCCCAGCATTTT
>TRBD1|13|TRBJ1-2|TRBV18|-
CASSQGTGYGYTF
TGTGCCAGCTCACAGGGGACAGGGTATGGCTACACCTTC